A single sample is the source of the 8 T cell receptor beta chains below, sequenced in a study of technical replicates of blood from a few donors. Clones were sequenced by immunoSEQ multiplex PCR, and TCRdb holds only the in-frame ones, with some missing. Among some 74,000 clones listed, approximately 90% were seen once. Sequenced sample: T cells isolated from PBMCs. The source is a human donor in good health.

There are a few counts of this clone. This chain connects TRBV11-2 to TRBJ2-7; 12 bases match TRBD2. V trimming: 5 bases; J trimming: 5 bases; junction bases outside the gene matches: 4. The CDR3 consists of 14 residues. Looked up from germline, CDR1 is SGHAT and CDR2 is FQNNGV. The CDR3: CASSLLAGGNEQYF. CDR3 nucleotides: TGTGCCAGCAGCCTCCTAGCGGGAGGGAACGAGCAGTACTTC.

This chain uses TRBV30 with TRBJ1-1, with a tentative D call TRBD1 (5 bases). V lost 0 bases to trimming and J lost 5 bases, with 13 bases between them. The germline CDR1 and CDR2 sequences are GTSNPN and SVGIG (reference sequence). This CDR3 region has 14 residues. CDR3 amino acids: CAWSVVRGGTEAFF. In nucleotides, the CDR3 is TGTGCCTGGAGTGTAGTGCGGGGGGGAACTGAAGCTTTCTTT.

The chain uses TRBV7-2 and TRBJ1-4; D not resolved. The CDR3 totals 14 residues. Trimming stripped 1 base from V and 11 bases from J, with 14 bases between. Germline lookup yields CDR1 SGHTA and CDR2 FQGNSA. DNA for the CDR3: TGTGCCAGCAGCTTAGTCCCATCCGCGGAGAAACTGTTTTTT. Translation gives CASSLVPSAEKLFF.

The V gene is TRBV6-1, the J gene TRBJ1-2; 11 bases line up with TRBD1. The V segment lost 3 bases and the J segment 5 bases; nucleotides outside the gene matches: 5. CDR1 and CDR2 from the germline V gene are MNHNS and SASEGT. CDR3 length: 15 residues. For the CDR3, the DNA is TGTGCCAGCAGTGACTCCGGGACAGGGGGGTATGGCTACACCTTC. Its protein product is CASSDSGTGGYGYTF.

V gene TRBV9 combines with J gene TRBJ2-7, with 8 bases lining up with TRBD2. Germline CDR1 is SGDLS and CDR2 is YYNGEE. The length of the CDR3 is 16 residues. J was trimmed by 2 bases and V by 0 bases; bases with no gene match: 7. As DNA, the CDR3 is TGTGCCAGCAGCGTAGGAAATAGCGGGGTAACCTACGAGCAGTACTTC. It encodes CASSVGNSGVTYEQYF. Looking up the rest from reference TRBV9 and TRBJ2-7 gives the full variable domain: DSGVTQTPKHLITATGQRVTLRCSPRSGDLSVYWYQQSLDQGLQFLIQYYNGEERAKGNILERFSAQQFPDLHSELNLSSLELGDSALYFCASSVGNSGVTYEQYFGPGTRLTVT.

V and J are TRBV13 and TRBJ2-7; D is possibly TRBD2 (6 bases). V was pared by 4 bases and J by 5 bases, with 18 bases between. The length of the CDR3 is 15 residues. The germline gives CDR1 PRHDT, CDR2 FYEKMQ (reference sequence). The CDR3 DNA sequence: TGTGCCAGCAGCTCAAACGGGAGCCCCAGGGACGAGCAGTACTTC. This codes for CASSSNGSPRDEQYF.

The chain uses TRBV29-1 and TRBJ1-2; 9 bases map to TRBD1. V shed 4 bases and J 4 bases; nucleotides not matched to a gene: 4. CDR1 SQVTM and CDR2 ANQGSEA come from the germline V gene. The CDR3 is made up of 13 amino acids. CDR3 loop: CSVGGQGLYGYTF. Written as DNA, the CDR3 is TGCAGCGTTGGGGGACAGGGCCTCTATGGCTACACCTTC.

The V gene is TRBV9, the J gene TRBJ2-2; maybe TRBD2 (6 bases). The V gene's germline CDR1 is SGDLS and CDR2 YYNGEE. Trimming removed 2 bases from V and 2 bases from J, with 10 bases in between. This CDR3 region has 15 residues. The CDR3 sequence: CASSVRDLNTGELFF. Written as DNA, the CDR3 is TGTGCCAGCAGCGTCCGGGACTTAAACACCGGGGAGCTGTTTTTT.